Below, 9 T cell receptor beta chains from the same sample are listed, as sequenced in a study of OX40 agonist ivuxolimab in advanced cancers. The repertoire was sequenced with immunoSEQ multiplex PCR; TCRdb's copy has only in-frame clones and lacks some. The sample includes around 110,000 clones, roughly 95% of them seen just once. Source: CD4+ or CD8+ T cells sorted from blood, taken in a trial of the OX40 agonist ivuxolimab. The receptors were sampled from an adult with an advanced solid tumor such as melanoma, head and neck, liver or kidney cancer.

The chain couples TRBV2 to TRBJ2-5, with 9 nucleotides matching TRBD1. This CDR3 spans 15 amino acids. Germline-derived CDR1 and CDR2 are SNHLY and FYNNEI. J gave up 4 bases and V 4 bases, and 7 bases lay outside the gene matches. The CDR3 sequence: CASSGPGQGGETQYF. The CDR3 DNA reads as TGTGCCAGCAGTGGCCCGGGACAGGGAGGAGAGACCCAGTACTTC.

This clone was detected once. This sample also contains other DNA sequences that code for the same CDR3. This sequence joins TRBV5-1 and TRBJ2-3; perhaps TRBD2 as D (5 bases). V was shortened by 5 bases and J by 0 bases, with 7 bases between the two germline ends. Germline V lookup: CDR1 SGHRS, CDR2 YFSETQ. The CDR3 runs 13 residues. The chain's CDR3 is CASRSGSTDTQYF. In nucleotides, the CDR3 is TGCGCCAGCAGAAGCGGTAGCACAGATACGCAGTATTTT.

The J gene is TRBJ2-5, the V gene TRBV7-2; TRBD2 agrees at 11 bases. CDR3 size: 15 residues. V gave up 0 bases and J gave up 7 bases; unmatched junction bases: 4. Germline V lookup: CDR1 SGHTA, CDR2 FQGNSA. The CDR3 DNA reads as TGTGCCAGCAGCTTAGCGGGGACTAGCGGTGCGACCCAGTACTTC. It specifies CASSLAGTSGATQYF.

This chain's CDR3 is CASYAGRVNQPQHF. In nucleotides, the CDR3 is TGTGCCAGCTACGCCGGCAGGGTCAATCAGCCCCAGCATTTT. J is TRBJ1-5 and V is TRBV28; TRBD1 might be the D (5 bases). Germline CDR1 is MDHEN and CDR2 is SYDVKM. This CDR3 is 14 amino acids long. Trimming left V 8 bases short and J 3 bases short, with 14 bases between. Filled out from reference TRBV28 and TRBJ1-5, the complete variable domain reads DVKVTQSSRYLVKRTGEKVFLECVQDMDHENMFWYRQDPGLGLRLIYFSYDVKMKEKGDIPEGYSVSREKKERFSLILESASTNQTSMYLCASYAGRVNQPQHFGDGTRLSIL.

This rearrangement joins TRBV5-4 to TRBJ2-2, with D tentatively TRBD1 or TRBD2 (5 bases each). The CDR3 has 15 residues. Trimming cost V 9 bases and J 1 base, with 16 bases left between them. Germline loops: CDR1 SGHNT, CDR2 YYREEE (reference sequence). The CDR3 sequence is CATSPGPVNTGELFF. As DNA, the CDR3 is TGTGCCACCTCACCGGGACCCGTGAACACCGGGGAGCTGTTTTTT. Together with reference TRBV5-4 and TRBJ2-2, the CDR3 gives the full variable domain: ETGVTQSPTHLIKTRGQQVTLRCSSQSGHNTVSWYQQALGQGPQFIFQYYREEENGRGNFPPRFSGLQFPNYSSELNVNALELDDSALYLCATSPGPVNTGELFFGEGSRLTVL.

This chain joins TRBV18 and TRBJ1-4; D is undetermined. The V gene's germline CDR1 is KGHSH and CDR2 LQKENI. With 5 bases removed from V and 0 bases from J, the gap between germline ends came to 19 bases. The CDR3 spans 18 residues. The CDR3 is CASSRRPPGEATNEKLFF. Here the CDR3 DNA reads TGTGCCAGCTCAAGACGACCGCCCGGTGAGGCAACTAATGAAAAACTGTTTTTT.

This rearrangement joins TRBV6-1 to TRBJ2-1; the D gene is possibly TRBD2 (6 bases). CDR1 is MNHNS and CDR2 is SASEGT in the germline V gene. The CDR3 consists of 11 residues. Trimming pared 6 bases from V and 9 bases from J, leaving 9 bases between. The CDR3 region is CASSPGGEQFF. The DNA of the CDR3 is TGTGCCAGCAGCCCCGGGGGTGAGCAGTTCTTC.

CDR3 region: CASSLDLAGVFF. Written as DNA, the CDR3 is TGTGCCAGCAGCTTAGATCTGGCAGGGGTGTTCTTC. The chain links TRBV11-2 to TRBJ2-1, with TRBD1 as a possible D gene (6 bases). V lost 0 bases to trimming and J lost 15 bases, with 12 bases between them. CDR3 length: 12 amino acids. Germline V lookup: CDR1 SGHAT, CDR2 FQNNGV. Complete variable domain (other parts from reference TRBV11-2 and TRBJ2-1): EAGVAQSPRYKIIEKRQSVAFWCNPISGHATLYWYQQILGQGPKLLIQFQNNGVVDDSQLPKDRFSAERLKGVDSTLKIQPAKLEDSAVYLCASSLDLAGVFFGPGTRLTVL.

The V gene is TRBV6-1, the J gene TRBJ1-5; D gene ambiguous. The CDR3 has 15 residues. V was shortened by 2 bases and J by 4 bases, with 12 bases between the two germline ends. From germline, CDR1 is MNHNS and CDR2 SASEGT. For the CDR3, the DNA is TGTGCCAGCAGTGAACGTGGGCAGATAAATCAGCCCCAGCATTTT. Encoded protein: CASSERGQINQPQHF.